This is a list of T cell receptor beta chains from one sample in a study of T cell repertoires in cytomegalovirus infection. Their recognized antigens are unknown. TCRdb analysed the reads with MiXCR anew, one entry per CDR3 protein. The sample lists around 50,000 distinct CDR3 sequences, around 18% occurring once. Here the sequenced sample was CD8+ T cells from cultured PBMCs, taken from culture after CMV antigen stimulation. The receptor set was obtained from a human donor in good health (CMV status not recorded). Some clones in this sample may be carry-over from other donors' samples. Each CDR3 is given with its conserved first and last residue. A D gene is named only where the DNA matches it firmly. Clone size is shown for a subset of rows, as once, few, many or a class of expanded clone.

clone size: few
J gene: TRBJ2-7
D gene: NA
V gene: TRBV7-9
CDR3 protein: CASSLGVAEQYF
CDR3 DNA: TGTGCCAGCAGCTTAGGAGTTGCCGAGCAGTACTTC

clone size: many
J gene: TRBJ1-1
D gene: TRBD1
V gene: TRBV7-9
CDR3 protein: CASSTRGTGWENTEAFF
CDR3 DNA: TGTGCCAGCAGCACAAGGGGGACAGGGTGGGAGAACACTGAAGCTTTCTTT

clone size: NA
J gene: TRBJ1-1
D gene: NA
V gene: TRBV12-5
CDR3 protein: CASGLFDLNFGEAFF
CDR3 DNA: TGTGCTAGTGGTTTGTTCGACCTGAACTTCGGTGAAGCTTTCTTT

clone size: few
J gene: TRBJ2-5
D gene: NA
V gene: TRBV6-8
CDR3 protein: CASSYSISEETQYF
CDR3 DNA: TGTGCCAGCAGTTACTCGATATCAGAAGAGACCCAGTACTTC

clone size: few
J gene: TRBJ2-7
D gene: TRBD2
V gene: TRBV19
CDR3 protein: CASSVERGTYEQYF
CDR3 DNA: TGTGCCAGTAGTGTGGAGCGGGGGACCTACGAGCAGTACTTC

clone size: NA
J gene: TRBJ2-2
D gene: NA
V gene: TRBV7-2
CDR3 protein: CASSLEFWQTGELFF
CDR3 DNA: TGTGCCAGCAGCTTAGAATTTTGGCAGACCGGGGAGCTGTTTTTT

clone size: NA
J gene: TRBJ1-2
D gene: NA
V gene: TRBV4-3
CDR3 protein: CASSAGESGYGYTF
CDR3 DNA: TGCGCCAGCAGCGCGGGAGAGTCTGGCTATGGCTACACCTTC

clone size: NA
J gene: TRBJ2-1
D gene: TRBD2
V gene: TRBV20-1
CDR3 protein: CSANSGGRHEQFF
CDR3 DNA: TGCAGTGCTAACTCGGGGGGGAGGCATGAGCAGTTCTTC

clone size: many
J gene: TRBJ2-7
D gene: NA
V gene: TRBV28
CDR3 protein: CATSRGQPYEQYF
CDR3 DNA: TGTGCGACAAGCAGGGGACAACCCTACGAGCAGTACTTC

clone size: few
J gene: TRBJ1-1
D gene: NA
V gene: TRBV7-9
CDR3 protein: CASSISGEGNTEAFF
CDR3 DNA: TGTGCCAGCAGCATCTCAGGGGAGGGGAACACTGAAGCTTTCTTT

clone size: NA
J gene: TRBJ2-7
D gene: NA
V gene: TRBV6-5
CDR3 protein: CASRTPQGSYEQYF
CDR3 DNA: TGTGCCAGCAGAACACCCCAGGGCTCCTACGAGCAGTACTTC

clone size: many
J gene: TRBJ2-2
D gene: NA
V gene: TRBV6-5
CDR3 protein: CASSYGSSTGGELFF
CDR3 DNA: TGTGCCAGCAGTTATGGGAGTTCGACCGGCGGGGAGCTGTTTTTT

clone size: NA
J gene: TRBJ1-6
D gene: TRBD1
V gene: TRBV7-9
CDR3 protein: CASSLARTGDSPLHF
CDR3 DNA: TGTGCCAGCAGCTTAGCACGGACAGGGGATTCACCCCTCCACTTT

clone size: few
J gene: TRBJ2-7
D gene: TRBD2
V gene: TRBV7-8
CDR3 protein: CASSFDPLAGVSYEQYF
CDR3 DNA: TGTGCCAGCAGCTTCGACCCCCTAGCGGGAGTTTCTTACGAGCAGTACTTC

clone size: many
J gene: TRBJ2-1
D gene: NA
V gene: TRBV6-4
CDR3 protein: CASSVERSYNEQFF
CDR3 DNA: TGTGCCAGCAGTGTGGAACGGTCCTACAATGAGCAGTTCTTC

clone size: NA
J gene: TRBJ1-1
D gene: NA
V gene: TRBV4-1
CDR3 protein: CASSTAGTANTEAFF
CDR3 DNA: TGTGCCAGCAGCACAGCCGGGACGGCGAACACTGAAGCTTTCTTT

clone size: NA
J gene: TRBJ2-7
D gene: NA
V gene: TRBV19
CDR3 protein: CASMGPIHEQYF
CDR3 DNA: TGTGCCAGTATGGGCCCTATCCACGAGCAGTACTTC

clone size: few
J gene: TRBJ2-1
D gene: TRBD1
V gene: TRBV12-3/TRBV12-4
CDR3 protein: CASNPGGRYNEQFF
CDR3 DNA: TGTGCCAGCAATCCAGGGGGAAGGTACAATGAGCAGTTCTTC

clone size: once
J gene: TRBJ1-4
D gene: NA
V gene: TRBV6-5
CDR3 protein: CARSYSAELYSTNEKLFF
CDR3 DNA: TGTGCCCGCAGTTACTCTGCAGAGCTCTATTCAACTAATGAAAAACTGTTTTTT

clone size: NA
J gene: TRBJ2-1
D gene: TRBD2
V gene: TRBV11-2
CDR3 protein: CASSLVRGGKFREQFF
CDR3 DNA: TGTGCCAGCAGCTTAGTACGGGGGGGAAAGTTCCGTGAGCAGTTCTTC

clone size: NA
J gene: TRBJ2-7
D gene: TRBD1
V gene: TRBV9
CDR3 protein: CASSPRQGSDYEQYF
CDR3 DNA: TGTGCCAGCAGCCCAAGACAGGGCAGTGACTACGAGCAGTACTTC

clone size: medium-sized
J gene: TRBJ2-4
D gene: TRBD1
V gene: TRBV7-9
CDR3 protein: CASRSKQGHIQYF
CDR3 DNA: TGTGCCAGCAGGTCTAAACAGGGGCACATTCAGTACTTC

clone size: NA
J gene: TRBJ2-2
D gene: NA
V gene: TRBV7-9
CDR3 protein: CASSQPHRDLSGGELFF
CDR3 DNA: TGTGCCAGCAGTCAACCCCACCGGGACTTATCGGGCGGGGAGCTGTTTTTT

clone size: few
J gene: TRBJ2-7
D gene: NA
V gene: TRBV7-9
CDR3 protein: CASSLPTSTGLASYEQYF
CDR3 DNA: TGTGCCAGCAGCCTGCCCACCTCAACGGGACTCGCCTCCTACGAGCAGTACTTC

clone size: many
J gene: TRBJ2-1
D gene: TRBD2
V gene: TRBV4-3
CDR3 protein: CASSQEGLAVYNEQFF
CDR3 DNA: TGCGCCAGCAGCCAAGAAGGACTAGCGGTCTACAATGAGCAGTTCTTC

clone size: many
J gene: TRBJ2-2
D gene: NA
V gene: TRBV5-6
CDR3 protein: CASRLGQGFTGELFF
CDR3 DNA: TGTGCCAGCAGGTTGGGGCAGGGATTCACCGGGGAGCTGTTTTTT

clone size: NA
J gene: TRBJ2-3
D gene: TRBD2
V gene: TRBV27
CDR3 protein: CASMPSGATDTQYF
CDR3 DNA: TGTGCCAGCATGCCCAGCGGGGCCACAGATACGCAGTATTTT

clone size: NA
J gene: TRBJ2-1
D gene: NA
V gene: TRBV7-8
CDR3 protein: CASSPRWSSYNEQFF
CDR3 DNA: TGTGCCAGCAGTCCTAGGTGGAGCTCCTACAATGAGCAGTTCTTC

clone size: few
J gene: TRBJ2-1
D gene: TRBD1
V gene: TRBV10-3
CDR3 protein: CAITENAGTGIYNEQFF
CDR3 DNA: TGTGCCATCACTGAAAACGCCGGGACAGGGATTTACAATGAGCAGTTCTTC

clone size: few
J gene: TRBJ1-6
D gene: NA
V gene: TRBV7-8
CDR3 protein: CASSWTDYNSPLHF
CDR3 DNA: TGTGCCAGCAGCTGGACAGATTATAATTCACCCCTCCACTTT

clone size: NA
J gene: TRBJ2-7
D gene: TRBD2
V gene: TRBV7-8
CDR3 protein: CASGTGGPKNEQYF
CDR3 DNA: TGTGCCTCGGGGACGGGAGGGCCGAAAAACGAGCAGTACTTC

clone size: NA
J gene: TRBJ1-1
D gene: TRBD1
V gene: TRBV7-9
CDR3 protein: CASSSTGDLKTEAFF
CDR3 DNA: TGTGCCAGCAGCTCGACAGGGGATTTGAAAACTGAAGCTTTCTTT

clone size: NA
J gene: TRBJ2-7
D gene: NA
V gene: TRBV12-3/TRBV12-4
CDR3 protein: CASSWASAYEQYF
CDR3 DNA: TGTGCCAGCAGTTGGGCTAGCGCTTACGAGCAGTACTTC

clone size: NA
J gene: TRBJ1-3
D gene: NA
V gene: TRBV29-1
CDR3 protein: CSVEVPGLHPSYSGNTIYF
CDR3 DNA: TGCAGCGTTGAAGTCCCGGGACTTCACCCGTCCTACTCTGGAAACACCATATATTTT

clone size: NA
J gene: TRBJ1-2
D gene: NA
V gene: TRBV4-3
CDR3 protein: CASSPYQGGYGYTF
CDR3 DNA: TGCGCCAGCAGCCCGTACCAGGGTGGCTATGGCTACACCTTC

clone size: NA
J gene: TRBJ2-1
D gene: NA
V gene: TRBV11-2
CDR3 protein: CASSLTPGTYNEQFF
CDR3 DNA: TGTGCCAGCAGCCTAACCCCCGGGACGTACAATGAGCAGTTCTTC

clone size: NA
J gene: TRBJ2-2
D gene: NA
V gene: TRBV7-2
CDR3 protein: CASYHNPTQGGVGELFF
CDR3 DNA: TGTGCCAGTTACCACAACCCTACTCAGGGGGGAGTCGGGGAGCTGTTTTTT

clone size: NA
J gene: TRBJ1-5
D gene: TRBD1
V gene: TRBV7-2
CDR3 protein: CASSYMTGGTNQPQHF
CDR3 DNA: TGTGCCAGCAGCTACATGACAGGGGGGACAAATCAGCCCCAGCATTTT

clone size: NA
J gene: TRBJ1-2
D gene: NA
V gene: TRBV7-8
CDR3 protein: CASSPKATVDGYTF
CDR3 DNA: TGTGCCAGCAGCCCAAAGGCGACGGTTGATGGCTACACCTTC

clone size: few
J gene: TRBJ1-1
D gene: NA
V gene: TRBV7-9
CDR3 protein: CASIEGGKGTEAFF
CDR3 DNA: TGTGCCAGCATTGAGGGCGGTAAAGGAACTGAAGCTTTCTTT

clone size: NA
J gene: TRBJ1-5
D gene: NA
V gene: TRBV6-1
CDR3 protein: CASSEINRWGIGSPQHF
CDR3 DNA: TGTGCCAGCAGTGAGATAAATAGATGGGGAATAGGTTCGCCCCAGCATTTT

clone size: few
J gene: TRBJ2-7
D gene: NA
V gene: TRBV7-2
CDR3 protein: CASSLVRRGNEYEQYF
CDR3 DNA: TGTGCCAGCAGCTTAGTAAGGCGCGGGAACGAGTACGAGCAGTACTTC

clone size: NA
J gene: TRBJ2-3
D gene: TRBD1
V gene: TRBV6-2/TRBV6-3
CDR3 protein: CASSRQGTDTQYF
CDR3 DNA: TGTGCCAGCAGTCGACAGGGTACAGATACGCAGTATTTT

clone size: few
J gene: TRBJ2-3
D gene: TRBD2
V gene: TRBV6-2/TRBV6-3
CDR3 protein: CASSGSGTTDTQYF
CDR3 DNA: TGTGCCAGCAGTGGGAGCGGGACCACAGATACGCAGTATTTT

clone size: few
J gene: TRBJ2-3
D gene: NA
V gene: TRBV6-1
CDR3 protein: CASSELRRSTDTQYF
CDR3 DNA: TGTGCCAGCAGTGAACTGCGTCGAAGCACAGATACGCAGTATTTT

clone size: NA
J gene: TRBJ1-1
D gene: NA
V gene: TRBV7-9
CDR3 protein: CASTSVAGANTEAFF
CDR3 DNA: TGTGCCAGCACGTCGGTGGCAGGGGCGAACACTGAAGCTTTCTTT

clone size: few
J gene: TRBJ2-1
D gene: NA
V gene: TRBV5-6
CDR3 protein: CASSHRQPNEQFF
CDR3 DNA: TGTGCCAGCAGCCATCGACAGCCGAATGAGCAGTTCTTC

clone size: few
J gene: TRBJ1-3
D gene: NA
V gene: TRBV7-2
CDR3 protein: CASSTRGTDALISGNTIYF
CDR3 DNA: TGTGCCAGCAGCACCAGAGGGACGGACGCCTTAATCTCTGGAAACACCATATATTTT

clone size: NA
J gene: TRBJ1-1
D gene: TRBD1
V gene: TRBV5-5
CDR3 protein: CASSNRQGGTEAFF
CDR3 DNA: TGTGCCAGCAGCAACAGACAGGGTGGCACTGAAGCTTTCTTT